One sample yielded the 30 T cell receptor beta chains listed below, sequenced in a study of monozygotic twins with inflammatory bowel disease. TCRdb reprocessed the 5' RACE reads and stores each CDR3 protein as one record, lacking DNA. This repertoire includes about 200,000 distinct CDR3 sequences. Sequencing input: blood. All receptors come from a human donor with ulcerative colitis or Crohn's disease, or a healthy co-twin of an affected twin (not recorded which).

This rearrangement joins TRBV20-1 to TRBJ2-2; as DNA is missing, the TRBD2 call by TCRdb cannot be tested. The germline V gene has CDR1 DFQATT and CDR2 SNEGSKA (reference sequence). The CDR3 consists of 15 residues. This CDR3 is CSARGVAENTGELFF.

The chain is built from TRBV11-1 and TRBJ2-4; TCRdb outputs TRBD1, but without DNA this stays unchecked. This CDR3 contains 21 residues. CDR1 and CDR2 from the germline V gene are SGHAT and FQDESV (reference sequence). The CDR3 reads CASSLAARGLTSALAKNIQYF.

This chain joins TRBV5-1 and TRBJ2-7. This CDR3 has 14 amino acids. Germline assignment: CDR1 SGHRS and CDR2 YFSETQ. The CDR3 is CASSFSLSSYEQYF.

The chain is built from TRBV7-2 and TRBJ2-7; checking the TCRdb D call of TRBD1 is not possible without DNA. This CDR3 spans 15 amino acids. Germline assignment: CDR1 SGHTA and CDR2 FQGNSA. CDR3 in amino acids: CASSSPPGRSYEQYF. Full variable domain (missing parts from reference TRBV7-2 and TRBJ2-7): GAGVSQSPSNKVTEKGKDVELRCDPISGHTALYWYRQSLGQGLEFLIYFQGNSAPDKSGLPSDRFSAERTGGSVSTLTIQRTQQEDSAVYLCASSSPPGRSYEQYFGPGTRLTVT.

The CDR3: CASSLPIAQGEQYF. This chain uses TRBV7-2 with TRBJ2-7. CDR1 and CDR2 (germline): SGHTA, FQGNSA. There are 14 residues in the CDR3.

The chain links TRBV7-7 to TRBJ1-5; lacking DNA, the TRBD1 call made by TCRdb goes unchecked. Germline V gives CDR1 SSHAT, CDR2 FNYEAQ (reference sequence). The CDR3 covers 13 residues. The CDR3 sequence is CASSPGPGQPQHF.

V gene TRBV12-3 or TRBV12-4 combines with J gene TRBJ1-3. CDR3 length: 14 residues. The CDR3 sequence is CASSQTFSGNTIYF.

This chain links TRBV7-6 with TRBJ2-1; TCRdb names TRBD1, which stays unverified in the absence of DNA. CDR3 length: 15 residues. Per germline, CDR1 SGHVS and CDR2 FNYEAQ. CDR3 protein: CASSFRDRPYNEQFF.

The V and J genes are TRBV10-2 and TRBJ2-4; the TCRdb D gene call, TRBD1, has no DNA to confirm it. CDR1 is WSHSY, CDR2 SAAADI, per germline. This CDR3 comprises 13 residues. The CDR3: CASSAGIKNIQYF.

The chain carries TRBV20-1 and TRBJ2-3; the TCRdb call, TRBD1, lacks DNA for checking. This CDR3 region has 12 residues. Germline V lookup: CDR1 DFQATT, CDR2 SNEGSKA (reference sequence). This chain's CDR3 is CSASGTGDTQYF.

The CDR3 loop reads CSAGTGRNYGYTF. V usage is TRBV20-1 and J usage is TRBJ1-2; with no DNA, the TCRdb D assignment of TRBD1 cannot be verified. This CDR3 has 13 residues. Per the germline V gene, CDR1 is DFQATT and CDR2 is SNEGSKA (reference sequence).

The chain's CDR3 is CSARRVTAGGYTF. The V and J genes are TRBV20-1 and TRBJ1-2. This CDR3 spans 13 amino acids. Per the germline V gene, CDR1 is DFQATT and CDR2 is SNEGSKA (reference sequence).

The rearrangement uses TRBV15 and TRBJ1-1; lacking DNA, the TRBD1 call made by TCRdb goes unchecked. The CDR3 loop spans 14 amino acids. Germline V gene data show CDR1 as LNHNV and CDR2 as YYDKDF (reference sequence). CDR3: CATSRPTGGTEAFF.

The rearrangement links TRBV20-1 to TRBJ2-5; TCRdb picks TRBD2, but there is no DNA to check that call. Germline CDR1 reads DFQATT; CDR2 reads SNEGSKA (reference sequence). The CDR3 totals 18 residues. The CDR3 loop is CSASRLAGGRWGQETQYF.

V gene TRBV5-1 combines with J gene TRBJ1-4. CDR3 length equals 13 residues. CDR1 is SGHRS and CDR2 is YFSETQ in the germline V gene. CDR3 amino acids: CASSADFNEKLFF.

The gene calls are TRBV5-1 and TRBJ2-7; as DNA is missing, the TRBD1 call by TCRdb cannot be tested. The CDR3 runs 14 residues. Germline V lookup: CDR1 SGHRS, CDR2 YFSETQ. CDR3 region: CASSFRDRDNEQYF.

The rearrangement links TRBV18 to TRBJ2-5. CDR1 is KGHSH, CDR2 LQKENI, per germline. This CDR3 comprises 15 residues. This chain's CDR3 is CASSPVGPPLGTQYF.

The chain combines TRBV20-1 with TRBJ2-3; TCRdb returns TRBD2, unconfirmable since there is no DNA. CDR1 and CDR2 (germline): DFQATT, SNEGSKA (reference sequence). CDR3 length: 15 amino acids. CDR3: CSAYGGTARADTQYF.

This CDR3 is CASSSTDRLNQPQHF. The gene calls are TRBV5-6 and TRBJ1-5; TCRdb selects TRBD1, and the lack of DNA leaves this call unchecked. CDR1 and CDR2 (germline): SGHDT, YYEEEE. The CDR3 length is 15 residues.

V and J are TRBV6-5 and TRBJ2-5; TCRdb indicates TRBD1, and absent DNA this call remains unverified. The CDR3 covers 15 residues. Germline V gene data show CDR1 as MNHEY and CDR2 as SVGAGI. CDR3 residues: CASSYADRAQETQYF.

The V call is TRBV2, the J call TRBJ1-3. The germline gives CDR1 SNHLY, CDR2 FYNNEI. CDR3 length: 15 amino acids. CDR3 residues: CASRKAESSENTIYF.

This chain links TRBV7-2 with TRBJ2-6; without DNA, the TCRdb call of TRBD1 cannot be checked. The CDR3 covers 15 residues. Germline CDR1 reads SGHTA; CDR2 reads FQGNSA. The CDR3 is CASRFRGSGANVLTF.

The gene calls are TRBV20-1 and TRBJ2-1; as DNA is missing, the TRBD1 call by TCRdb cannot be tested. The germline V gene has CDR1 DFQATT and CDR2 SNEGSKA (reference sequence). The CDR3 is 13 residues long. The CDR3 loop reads CSASVPGSNEQFF.

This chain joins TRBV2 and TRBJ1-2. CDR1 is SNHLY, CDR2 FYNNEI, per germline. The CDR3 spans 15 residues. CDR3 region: CASSDESLGFYGYTF.

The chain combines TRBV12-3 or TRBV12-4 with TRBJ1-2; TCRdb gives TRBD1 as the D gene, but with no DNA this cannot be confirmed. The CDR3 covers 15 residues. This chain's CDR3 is CASSLGTGTVSGYTF.

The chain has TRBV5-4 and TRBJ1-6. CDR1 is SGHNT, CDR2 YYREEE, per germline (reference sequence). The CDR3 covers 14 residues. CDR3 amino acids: CASSVGTQNSPLHF.

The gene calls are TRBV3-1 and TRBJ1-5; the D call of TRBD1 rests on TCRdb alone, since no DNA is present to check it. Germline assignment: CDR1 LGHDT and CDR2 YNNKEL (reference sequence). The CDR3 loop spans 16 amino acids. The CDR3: CASSQSDRGLHQPQHF.

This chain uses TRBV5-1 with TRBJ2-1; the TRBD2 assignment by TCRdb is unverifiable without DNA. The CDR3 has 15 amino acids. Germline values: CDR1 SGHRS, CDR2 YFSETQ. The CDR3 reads CASSLEALEGSEQFF.

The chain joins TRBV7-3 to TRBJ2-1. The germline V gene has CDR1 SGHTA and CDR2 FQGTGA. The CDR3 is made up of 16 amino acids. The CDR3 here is CASSPRAGVSYNEQFF.

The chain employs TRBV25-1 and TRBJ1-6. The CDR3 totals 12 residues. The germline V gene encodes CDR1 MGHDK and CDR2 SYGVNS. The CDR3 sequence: CASSPSTKTLHF.